This TCR beta chain was profiled in a study of T cells expressing NK-cell markers. On the study more broadly: Of eight sequenced donors, seven were HCMV-seropositive and one HCMV-seronegative. General study points: A few donors likewise had their CD3+CD56-NKG2C+ fraction led by these clonotypes. In several donors, dominant CD3+CD56+NKG2C+ clones formed roughly 1.0-7.5% of CD8+ cells.

Note on this clonotype: Its specificity is unknown.

Per the germline V gene, CDR1 is LNHDA and CDR2 is SQIVND (reference sequence). CDR3 length: 11 amino acids. UMIs were included in TCR beta cDNA generated by 5'RACE template switching. TCRdb re-analyzed the 5' RACE reads; it lists each CDR3 protein once, without DNA. The sample has roughly 450,000 distinct CDR3 sequences. The specimen was blood T cells: a sorted CD56 or NKG2C T cell subset, CD4+ or CD8+ T cells, or bulk PBMC T cells (not recorded which). The source is a woman in her forties or fifties in good health. The chain recombines TRBV19 with TRBJ2-4. The CDR3 region is CASQAKNIQYF.